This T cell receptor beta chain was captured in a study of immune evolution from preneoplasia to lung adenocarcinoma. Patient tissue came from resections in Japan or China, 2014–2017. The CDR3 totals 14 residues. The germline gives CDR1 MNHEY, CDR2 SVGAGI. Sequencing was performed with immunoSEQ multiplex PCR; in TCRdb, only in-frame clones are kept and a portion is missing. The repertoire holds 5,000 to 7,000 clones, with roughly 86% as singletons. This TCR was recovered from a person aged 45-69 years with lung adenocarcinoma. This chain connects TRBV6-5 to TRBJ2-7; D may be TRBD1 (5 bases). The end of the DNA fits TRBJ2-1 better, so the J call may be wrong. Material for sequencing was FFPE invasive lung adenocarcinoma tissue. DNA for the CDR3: TGTGCCAGCAGTTACTCGCCAGGGCGGAATGAGCAGTTCTTC. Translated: CASSYSPGRNEQFF.